The 27 T cell receptor beta chains below were found in one sample sequenced in a study of OX40 agonist ivuxolimab in advanced cancers. Generated by immunoSEQ multiplex PCR, the TCRdb table keeps only in-frame clones and is missing some. Altogether more than 85,000 clones are present, about nine tenths being singletons, with the ten largest covering 0.31%. Specimen: CD4+ or CD8+ T cells sorted from blood, collected in a trial of the OX40 agonist ivuxolimab. These TCRs come from an adult with an advanced solid tumor such as melanoma, head and neck, liver or kidney cancer.

The chain has TRBV7-3 and TRBJ2-1; no clear D. The CDR3 spans 11 residues. The V and J ends lost 4 bases and 7 bases respectively, with 5 bases between them. CDR1 is SGHTA and CDR2 is FQGTGA in the germline V gene. Written as DNA, the CDR3 is TGTGCCAGCAGCTCTAGGAATGAGCAGTTCTTC. Translating gives CASSSRNEQFF.

This clone is a singleton in its sample. This chain connects TRBV2 to TRBJ2-1; weak D call: TRBD2 (5 bases). With 2 bases removed from V and 8 bases from J, the gap between germline ends came to 19 bases. The germline V gene encodes CDR1 SNHLY and CDR2 FYNNEI. CDR3 length: 16 residues. As DNA, the CDR3 is TGTGCCAGCAGTGAACGGTGGCTAACCCTCGGGGATGAGCAGTTCTTC. Its protein product is CASSERWLTLGDEQFF.

The chain joins TRBV19 to TRBJ1-3; D might be TRBD1 (5 bases). The V end lost 7 bases, the J end lost 0 bases, and 13 bases lay between the germline ends. The CDR3 is made up of 15 amino acids. Germline CDR1 is LNHDA and CDR2 is SQIVND (reference sequence). As DNA, the CDR3 is TGTGCCAGTACAAGGTTAGGGACCTCTGGAAACACCATATATTTT. Residues: CASTRLGTSGNTIYF.

The chain employs TRBV5-1 and TRBJ1-1; D is unresolved. The CDR3 spans 14 residues. CDR1 SGHRS and CDR2 YFSETQ come from the germline V gene. Trimming cost V 5 bases and J 1 base, with 12 bases left between them. The CDR3 region is CASSRWIENTEAFF. CDR3 DNA: TGCGCCAGCAGTAGGTGGATTGAGAACACTGAAGCTTTCTTT. Supplemented by reference TRBV5-1 and TRBJ1-1, the full variable domain reads KAGVTQTPRYLIKTRGQQVTLSCSPISGHRSVSWYQQTPGQGLQFLFEYFSETQRNKGNFPGRFSGRQFSNSRSEMNVSTLELGDSALYLCASSRWIENTEAFFGQGTRLTVV.

The gene calls are TRBV28 and TRBJ2-5; D gene ambiguous. Trimming removed 8 bases at V and 8 bases at J, with 9 bases between. This CDR3 spans 10 amino acids. The germline V gene encodes CDR1 MDHEN and CDR2 SYDVKM. CDR3 nucleotide sequence: TGTGCCAGCGGGTTAATTACCCAGTACTTC. It translates to CASGLITQYF. The full variable domain, completed using reference TRBV28 and TRBJ2-5, is DVKVTQSSRYLVKRTGEKVFLECVQDMDHENMFWYRQDPGLGLRLIYFSYDVKMKEKGDIPEGYSVSREKKERFSLILESASTNQTSMYLCASGLITQYFGPGTRLLVL.

This clone was counted a single time. The V call is TRBV7-2, the J call TRBJ2-2; 8 nucleotides line up with TRBD2. This CDR3 contains 15 residues. V was pared by 7 bases and J by 0 bases, with 4 bases of the junction left unmatched. Germline V gene sequence: CDR1 SGHTA, CDR2 FQGNSA. CDR3 in DNA: TGTGCCAGCACCACGGGGGGGGCGAACACCGGGGAGCTGTTTTTT. It codes for CASTTGGANTGELFF.

CDR3 sequence (DNA): TGTGCCAGCAGTTATGGTGGGAGGTACCAAGAGACCCAGTACTTC. It translates to CASSYGGRYQETQYF. This sequence joins TRBV6-5 and TRBJ2-5, with TRBD2 as a possible D gene (6 bases). The germline CDR1 and CDR2 sequences are MNHEY and SVGAGI. The CDR3 runs to 15 residues. Between the trimmed V and J ends, which lost 3 bases and 0 bases, there was a span of 11 bases.

V usage is TRBV28 and J usage is TRBJ2-4; 14 bases are a match to TRBD2. This CDR3 has 18 amino acids. V was pared by 3 bases and J by 2 bases, with 6 bases of the junction left unmatched. Germline V CDR1 and CDR2: MDHEN, SYDVKM. The CDR3 sequence: CASSFPGTSGSPKNIQYF. CDR3 bases: TGTGCCAGCAGTTTCCCCGGGACTAGCGGGAGCCCCAAAAACATTCAGTACTTC.

The chain has TRBV19 and TRBJ1-1; perhaps TRBD1 as D (6 bases). Germline CDR1 LNHDA, CDR2 SQIVND (reference sequence). This CDR3 has 13 amino acids. The V gene lost 7 bases and the J gene lost 4 bases, with 13 bases spanning the gap. The CDR3 region is CASTHRVGTEAFF. The DNA for the CDR3 is TGTGCCAGTACCCACAGGGTTGGCACTGAAGCTTTCTTT.

The chain links TRBV15 to TRBJ2-7, with 14 bases that match TRBD2. The CDR3 runs 15 residues. Germline V CDR1 and CDR2: LNHNV, YYDKDF (reference sequence). V was clipped by 3 bases and J by 5 bases; unmatched bases: 3. The CDR3 protein is CATSRGLAGVHEQYF. The DNA for the CDR3 is TGTGCCACCAGCAGGGGACTAGCGGGAGTCCACGAGCAGTACTTC.

V is TRBV6-5 and J is TRBJ2-4; 9 positions agree with TRBD1. CDR3 size: 13 residues. V shed 5 bases and J 7 bases; nucleotides not matched to a gene: 3. Germline V CDR1 and CDR2: MNHEY, SVGAGI. The CDR3 nucleotides read TGTGCCAGCAGTCACGACAGGGGGAACATTCAGTACTTC. Protein: CASSHDRGNIQYF.

This rearrangement joins TRBV18 to TRBJ1-5, with D perhaps matching TRBD1 (6 bases). V lost 5 bases and J lost 7, with 12 bases in between. The germline V gene encodes CDR1 KGHSH and CDR2 LQKENI. This CDR3 is built from 13 residues. The CDR3 DNA sequence: TGTGCCAGCTCAGGGGGCGCATTCCAGCCCCAGCATTTT. It is translated as CASSGGAFQPQHF. Using reference TRBV18 and TRBJ1-5 for the parts outside the CDR3, the full variable domain is NAGVMQNPRHLVRRRGQEARLRCSPMKGHSHVYWYRQLPEEGLKFMVYLQKENIIDESGMPKERFSAEFPKEGPSILRIQQVVRGDSAAYFCASSGGAFQPQHFGDGTRLSIL.

The chain combines TRBV7-2 with TRBJ2-5, with D maybe TRBD1 (5 bases). Germline CDR1 is SGHTA and CDR2 is FQGNSA. V shed 4 bases and J shed 5 bases, with 11 bases lying between them. The CDR3 sequence is 13 residues long. In DNA form, the CDR3 reads TGTGCCAGCAGCTCCAGGGTGGGGGAGACCCAGTACTTC. This sequence encodes CASSSRVGETQYF.

This chain uses TRBV7-2 with TRBJ1-2; D is ambiguous. The CDR3 consists of 14 residues. Germline V gene sequence: CDR1 SGHTA, CDR2 FQGNSA. The V end was cut by 0 bases, the J end by 2 bases, with 7 bases between. This chain's CDR3 is CASSLAHGNYGYTF. CDR3 bases: TGTGCCAGCAGCTTAGCGCACGGGAACTATGGCTACACCTTC.

This chain connects TRBV4-2 to TRBJ2-3; D possibly corresponds to TRBD1 (5 bases). Germline V gene data show CDR1 as LGHNA and CDR2 as YNFKEQ. CDR3 length equals 16 residues. The ends were cut back, 4 bases at V and 1 base at J, with 15 bases in the middle. For the CDR3, the DNA is TGTGCCAGCAGCCCGCGGCCAGGGTGGGGCACAGATACGCAGTATTTT. Translated: CASSPRPGWGTDTQYF.

This clone was found once. The chain recombines TRBV11-2 with TRBJ1-1, with D uncertain. The germline V gene has CDR1 SGHAT and CDR2 FQNNGV. This CDR3 contains 13 residues. Trimming left V 5 bases short and J 5 bases short, with 12 bases between. CDR3 nucleotide sequence: TGTGCCAGCAGCCTCCGTGTCGGGACTGAAGCTTTCTTT. It translates to CASSLRVGTEAFF.

This chain connects TRBV7-3 to TRBJ2-1; 15 bases are a match to TRBD2. The ends lost 4 bases at V and 10 bases at J; junction bases unmatched: 8. The germline V gene encodes CDR1 SGHTA and CDR2 FQGTGA. The CDR3 is made up of 16 amino acids. The CDR3 nucleotides are TGTGCCAGCAGCTCGGGACTAGCGGGAGGTCGGAGCGAGCAGTTCTTC. This gives the protein CASSSGLAGGRSEQFF. The full variable domain, with the rest looked up from reference TRBV7-3 and TRBJ2-1, is GAGVSQTPSNKVTEKGKYVELRCDPISGHTALYWYRQSLGQGPEFLIYFQGTGAADDSGLPNDRFFAVRPEGSVSTLKIQRTERGDSAVYLCASSSGLAGGRSEQFFGPGTRLTVL.

This chain joins TRBV7-3 and TRBJ2-7; D possibly corresponds to TRBD2 (6 bases). The germline gives CDR1 SGHTA, CDR2 FQGTGA. Trimming removed 1 base from V and 1 base from J, with 11 bases in between. The CDR3 is made up of 15 amino acids. CDR3 loop: CASSLMGGRSYEQYF. CDR3 nucleotides: TGTGCCAGCAGCTTAATGGGAGGCAGGTCCTACGAGCAGTACTTC.

The count of this clone is one. This chain links TRBV19 with TRBJ2-3, with D tentatively TRBD1 or TRBD2 (5 bases each). This CDR3 region has 15 residues. Per the germline V gene, CDR1 is LNHDA and CDR2 is SQIVND (reference sequence). Trimming removed 4 bases from V and 3 bases from J, with 14 bases in between. This CDR3 is CASSNGALGTDTQYF. The CDR3 DNA sequence: TGTGCCAGTAGTAACGGGGCCCTCGGGACAGATACGCAGTATTTT.

This sequence joins TRBV15 and TRBJ2-1; weak D call: TRBD1 (6 bases). Germline CDR1 LNHNV, CDR2 YYDKDF (reference sequence). The CDR3 totals 14 residues. Trimming took off 3 bases at V and 6 bases at J, with 12 bases between the two ends. The CDR3 loop reads CATSSDRMSNEQFF. The DNA for the CDR3 is TGTGCCACCAGCAGCGACAGGATGAGCAATGAGCAGTTCTTC.

The V and J genes are TRBV5-1 and TRBJ2-3; a possible D gene is TRBD2 (5 bases). The CDR3 runs to 16 residues. CDR1 and CDR2 from the germline V gene are SGHRS and YFSETQ. V was pared by 4 bases and J by 0 bases, with 15 bases between. The CDR3 loop is CASSPGVVPSTDTQYF. The CDR3 coding sequence is TGCGCCAGCAGCCCCGGGGTAGTCCCTAGCACAGATACGCAGTATTTT. The whole variable domain, remainder taken from reference TRBV5-1 and TRBJ2-3, is KAGVTQTPRYLIKTRGQQVTLSCSPISGHRSVSWYQQTPGQGLQFLFEYFSETQRNKGNFPGRFSGRQFSNSRSEMNVSTLELGDSALYLCASSPGVVPSTDTQYFGPGTRLTVL.

The V call is TRBV15, the J call TRBJ1-2; D is perhaps TRBD1 (5 bases). V shed 0 bases and J shed 2 bases, with 13 bases lying between them. CDR3 length equals 16 residues. Germline CDR1 and CDR2: LNHNV and YYDKDF (reference sequence). The CDR3 region is CATSRDRGLPNYGYTF. CDR3 in DNA: TGTGCCACCAGCAGAGATAGGGGTTTACCAAACTATGGCTACACCTTC.

This clone was counted once. The J gene is TRBJ2-5, the V gene TRBV28, with TRBD2 identical over 7 bases. CDR1 and CDR2 (germline): MDHEN, SYDVKM. Losses at the gene ends were 9 bases for V and 4 bases for J; bases not matched to a gene: 11. CDR3 length equals 14 residues. The CDR3 loop reads CARTPSGGRETQYF. CDR3 nucleotide sequence: TGTGCCAGGACCCCCTCTGGCGGGAGAGAGACCCAGTACTTC. Filled out from reference TRBV28 and TRBJ2-5, the complete variable domain reads DVKVTQSSRYLVKRTGEKVFLECVQDMDHENMFWYRQDPGLGLRLIYFSYDVKMKEKGDIPEGYSVSREKKERFSLILESASTNQTSMYLCARTPSGGRETQYFGPGTRLLVL.

V gene TRBV4-3 combines with J gene TRBJ2-7; D is undetermined. V lost 0 bases to trimming and J lost 0 bases, with 12 bases between them. From germline, CDR1 is LGHNA and CDR2 YSLEER. The CDR3 consists of 16 residues. CDR3 loop: CASSQDFGPSSYEQYF. The CDR3 nucleotides are TGCGCCAGCAGCCAAGATTTCGGACCCAGCTCCTACGAGCAGTACTTC.

The V and J genes are TRBV5-1 and TRBJ2-1, with 8 bases matching TRBD2. The CDR3 totals 15 residues. Germline V lookup: CDR1 SGHRS, CDR2 YFSETQ. Trimming took 4 bases from V and 3 from J; bases not matched to a gene: 6. In DNA form, the CDR3 reads TGCGCCAGCAGCGAGGGCGCGGGAGGCTACAATGAGCAGTTCTTC. Amino acids: CASSEGAGGYNEQFF.

The chain couples TRBV2 to TRBJ2-2; D perhaps matches TRBD1 (6 bases). The germline gives CDR1 SNHLY, CDR2 FYNNEI. The V and J ends lost 4 bases and 0 bases respectively, with 12 bases between them. The CDR3 consists of 16 residues. The CDR3 DNA reads TGTGCCAGCAGTGGAAGGGGGAGTTCGAACACCGGGGAGCTGTTTTTT. Protein sequence: CASSGRGSSNTGELFF. The full variable domain, with the rest looked up from reference TRBV2 and TRBJ2-2, is EPEVTQTPSHQVTQMGQEVILRCVPISNHLYFYWYRQILGQKVEFLVSFYNNEISEKSEIFDDQFSVERPDGSNFTLKIRSTKLEDSAMYFCASSGRGSSNTGELFFGEGSRLTVL.

The table lists this clone with a count of one. The gene calls are TRBV7-2 and TRBJ2-5, with D tentatively TRBD1 (6 bases). There are 15 residues in the CDR3. V dropped 5 bases and J dropped 1 base, with 14 bases sitting between them. CDR1 is SGHTA and CDR2 is FQGNSA in the germline V gene. Here the CDR3 DNA reads TGTGCCAGCAGCGGGTCCTGGGGGCCCCAAGAGACCCAGTACTTC. It yields the protein CASSGSWGPQETQYF.